The rows below give T cell receptor beta chains drawn from one sample of a study of T-cell reconstitution after alpha-beta-depleted transplantation in children. Each CDR3 protein is one row after TCRdb ran MiXCR on the PCR reads. This sample has roughly 790,000 distinct CDR3 sequences; roughly 15% occur once, and the top ten carry approximately 5%. Sequencing was performed on PBMCs, mostly from graft donor cells, taken 360 days after TCRalphabeta/CD19-depleted stem cell transplant. These receptors came from a male patient aged 10-17 years who had a stem cell transplant for acute lymphoblastic leukemia, so the T cells may come from the graft donor. The CDR3 runs from the conserved cysteine through the conserved F or W. Fields, in order: J gene, V gene, D gene, clone size, CDR3 protein, CDR3 DNA. A D gene is named only where the DNA matches it firmly. Rows may omit the clone size; those that give it use once, few, many or a size class.

j_gene: TRBJ2-7
v_gene: TRBV20-1
d_gene: TRBD1
abundance: many
CDR3aa: CSARRTGYYEQYF
CDR3nt: TGCAGTGCTAGACGGACAGGGTACTACGAGCAGTACTTC

j_gene: TRBJ2-2
v_gene: TRBV20-1
d_gene: TRBD1
abundance: few
CDR3aa: CSATDRAANTGELFF
CDR3nt: TGCAGTGCGACAGACAGGGCCGCGAACACCGGGGAGCTGTTTTTT

j_gene: TRBJ2-1
v_gene: TRBV7-2
d_gene: TRBD2
abundance: few
CDR3aa: CASSLGTSGTVGNEQFF
CDR3nt: TGTGCCAGCAGCTTAGGGACTAGCGGGACGGTTGGTAATGAGCAGTTCTTC

j_gene: TRBJ2-4
v_gene: TRBV5-1
d_gene: TRBD1
abundance: few
CDR3aa: CASSRRQGLPKNIQYF
CDR3nt: TGCGCCAGCAGCCGCCGACAGGGGCTTCCCAAAAACATTCAGTACTTC

j_gene: TRBJ1-1
v_gene: TRBV5-1
d_gene: -
abundance: many
CDR3aa: CASSLDSSREAFF
CDR3nt: TGCGCCAGCAGCCTAGACAGTTCTCGAGAAGCTTTCTTT

j_gene: TRBJ2-7
v_gene: TRBV5-1
d_gene: -
abundance: -
CDR3aa: CASSQIGPGARNEQYF
CDR3nt: TGCGCCAGCAGTCAGATAGGTCCGGGGGCTCGGAACGAGCAGTACTTC

j_gene: TRBJ2-2
v_gene: TRBV3-1
d_gene: TRBD2
abundance: few
CDR3aa: CASSQLASGTGELFF
CDR3nt: TGTGCCAGCAGTCAACTGGCTAGCGGGACCGGGGAGCTGTTTTTT

j_gene: TRBJ1-4
v_gene: TRBV12-3/TRBV12-4
d_gene: TRBD1
abundance: -
CDR3aa: CASSPRGTGVEKLFF
CDR3nt: TGTGCCAGCAGCCCACGGGGGACAGGGGTCGAAAAACTGTTTTTT

j_gene: TRBJ2-1
v_gene: TRBV4-2
d_gene: -
abundance: many
CDR3aa: CASSARDHNEQFF
CDR3nt: TGTGCCAGCAGCGCAAGAGACCATAATGAGCAGTTCTTC

j_gene: TRBJ1-1
v_gene: TRBV18
d_gene: -
abundance: many
CDR3aa: CASSPQGKNTEAFF
CDR3nt: TGTGCCAGCTCACCACAGGGTAAGAACACTGAAGCTTTCTTT

j_gene: TRBJ2-1
v_gene: TRBV11-2
d_gene: TRBD2
abundance: -
CDR3aa: CASSRRLAGDDEQFF
CDR3nt: TGTGCCAGCAGCCGCCGACTAGCGGGAGACGATGAGCAGTTCTTC

j_gene: TRBJ1-5
v_gene: TRBV7-9
d_gene: -
abundance: few
CDR3aa: CASSMDPNQPQHF
CDR3nt: TGTGCCAGCAGTATGGACCCAAATCAGCCCCAGCATTTT

j_gene: TRBJ1-4
v_gene: TRBV7-6
d_gene: -
abundance: -
CDR3aa: CASSLASGVAVELFF
CDR3nt: TGTGCCAGCAGCTTAGCGTCGGGGGTAGCGGTGGAACTGTTTTTT

j_gene: TRBJ2-3
v_gene: TRBV7-9
d_gene: -
abundance: -
CDR3aa: CASSDDRNWVRTDTQYF
CDR3nt: TGTGCCAGCAGCGACGACCGAAATTGGGTTCGCACAGATACGCAGTATTTT

j_gene: TRBJ2-1
v_gene: TRBV4-2
d_gene: -
abundance: few
CDR3aa: CASSQVLRDRVSSYNEQFF
CDR3nt: TGTGCCAGCAGCCAAGTTCTCCGGGATCGGGTGAGCTCCTACAATGAGCAGTTCTTC

j_gene: TRBJ2-5
v_gene: TRBV18
d_gene: -
abundance: few
CDR3aa: CASSPFLTGGQETQYF
CDR3nt: TGTGCCAGCTCACCCTTTTTGACAGGAGGTCAAGAGACCCAGTACTTC

j_gene: TRBJ2-2
v_gene: TRBV12-3/TRBV12-4
d_gene: TRBD1
abundance: -
CDR3aa: CASSRSTGVTGELFF
CDR3nt: TGTGCCAGCAGCCGATCGACAGGGGTGACCGGGGAGCTGTTTTTT

j_gene: TRBJ2-4
v_gene: TRBV29-1
d_gene: -
abundance: -
CDR3aa: CSAKAGAKNIQYF
CDR3nt: TGCAGCGCAAAAGCGGGAGCCAAAAACATTCAGTACTTC

j_gene: TRBJ2-3
v_gene: TRBV18
d_gene: -
abundance: few
CDR3aa: CASSPKGATDTQYF
CDR3nt: TGTGCCAGCTCACCAAAAGGGGCCACAGATACGCAGTATTTT

j_gene: TRBJ2-3
v_gene: TRBV5-6
d_gene: -
abundance: -
CDR3aa: CASSWPGLIDTQYF
CDR3nt: TGTGCCAGCAGCTGGCCGGGACTCATAGATACGCAGTATTTT

j_gene: TRBJ1-3
v_gene: TRBV7-8
d_gene: -
abundance: many
CDR3aa: CASSQRPKKGIGNTIYF
CDR3nt: TGTGCCAGCAGCCAGCGACCGAAGAAGGGGATTGGAAACACCATATATTTT

j_gene: TRBJ2-3
v_gene: TRBV5-1
d_gene: -
abundance: many
CDR3aa: CASSSHTDTQYF
CDR3nt: TGCGCCAGCAGCTCCCACACAGATACGCAGTATTTT

j_gene: TRBJ2-3
v_gene: TRBV20-1
d_gene: -
abundance: -
CDR3aa: CSARGPWVTDTQYF
CDR3nt: TGCAGTGCTAGAGGTCCATGGGTCACAGATACGCAGTATTTT

j_gene: TRBJ2-7
v_gene: TRBV5-1
d_gene: TRBD2
abundance: few
CDR3aa: CATALPSGPYEQYF
CDR3nt: TGCGCCACTGCGCTACCTAGCGGACCCTACGAGCAGTACTTC

j_gene: TRBJ2-7
v_gene: TRBV25-1
d_gene: -
abundance: -
CDR3aa: CASSESGARQNYEQYF
CDR3nt: TGTGCCAGCAGTGAATCCGGGGCTCGCCAGAACTACGAGCAGTACTTC

j_gene: TRBJ2-1
v_gene: TRBV9
d_gene: -
abundance: few
CDR3aa: CASSALAGARREQFF
CDR3nt: TGTGCCAGCAGCGCCCTGGCGGGCGCTAGACGGGAGCAGTTCTTC

j_gene: TRBJ2-5
v_gene: TRBV12-3/TRBV12-4
d_gene: -
abundance: many
CDR3aa: CASSFNEETQYF
CDR3nt: TGTGCCAGCAGTTTTAACGAAGAGACCCAGTACTTC

j_gene: TRBJ2-3
v_gene: TRBV9
d_gene: -
abundance: -
CDR3aa: CASSVGGLVRDTQYF
CDR3nt: TGTGCCAGCAGCGTAGGCGGGTTAGTGCGCGATACGCAGTATTTT

j_gene: TRBJ2-1
v_gene: TRBV20-1
d_gene: -
abundance: many
CDR3aa: CTARPASSYNEQFF
CDR3nt: TGCACTGCCAGGCCAGCTAGCTCCTACAATGAGCAGTTCTTC

j_gene: TRBJ2-1
v_gene: TRBV5-7
d_gene: TRBD2
abundance: many
CDR3aa: CASSRTSGPFYNEQFF
CDR3nt: TGTGCCAGCAGCCGGACTAGCGGACCTTTCTACAATGAGCAGTTCTTC

j_gene: TRBJ2-2
v_gene: TRBV3-1
d_gene: -
abundance: many
CDR3aa: CASSQPSSRGRPGELFF
CDR3nt: TGTGCCAGCAGCCAACCCTCGAGCAGGGGTCGTCCCGGGGAGCTGTTTTTT

j_gene: TRBJ1-3
v_gene: TRBV12-3/TRBV12-4
d_gene: -
abundance: -
CDR3aa: CASSRRGYSGNTIYF
CDR3nt: TGTGCCAGCAGTCGGAGGGGTTACTCTGGAAACACCATATATTTT

j_gene: TRBJ2-7
v_gene: TRBV6-1
d_gene: -
abundance: -
CDR3aa: CASSQQIVPYEQYF
CDR3nt: TGTGCCAGCAGTCAACAGATCGTACCCTACGAGCAGTACTTC

j_gene: TRBJ2-4
v_gene: TRBV5-1
d_gene: -
abundance: few
CDR3aa: CASSTGTWLHIQYF
CDR3nt: TGCGCCAGCAGCACCGGGACCTGGTTACACATTCAGTACTTC

j_gene: TRBJ2-1
v_gene: TRBV4-1
d_gene: -
abundance: -
CDR3aa: CASSRLGLNYNEQFF
CDR3nt: TGCGCCAGCAGCCGCTTAGGACTTAACTACAATGAGCAGTTCTTC

j_gene: TRBJ2-1
v_gene: TRBV29-1
d_gene: TRBD2
abundance: few
CDR3aa: CSGGTSGSSYNEQFF
CDR3nt: TGCAGCGGTGGGACTAGCGGGAGCTCCTACAATGAGCAGTTCTTC

j_gene: TRBJ1-5
v_gene: TRBV12-3/TRBV12-4
d_gene: TRBD1
abundance: -
CDR3aa: CASSFGGRGQSNQPQHF
CDR3nt: TGTGCCAGCAGTTTCGGCGGCAGGGGGCAGAGCAATCAGCCCCAGCATTTT

j_gene: TRBJ2-1
v_gene: TRBV10-3
d_gene: TRBD2
abundance: -
CDR3aa: CAIKGLAVIGDEQFF
CDR3nt: TGTGCCATCAAGGGACTAGCGGTCATCGGCGATGAGCAGTTCTTC

j_gene: TRBJ2-7
v_gene: TRBV7-9
d_gene: TRBD2
abundance: -
CDR3aa: CASSLLAGVPTDEQYF
CDR3nt: TGTGCCAGCAGCTTGCTAGCGGGAGTTCCAACTGACGAGCAGTACTTC

j_gene: TRBJ1-1
v_gene: TRBV5-1
d_gene: -
abundance: few
CDR3aa: CASSLDWTERGTEAFF
CDR3nt: TGCGCCAGCAGCTTGGATTGGACCGAGAGGGGGACTGAAGCTTTCTTT

j_gene: TRBJ2-1
v_gene: TRBV27
d_gene: TRBD2
abundance: few
CDR3aa: CASSLQPGAGGWYEQFF
CDR3nt: TGTGCCAGCAGTTTACAACCCGGAGCGGGAGGATGGTATGAGCAGTTCTTC

j_gene: TRBJ2-5
v_gene: TRBV5-1
d_gene: TRBD2
abundance: few
CDR3aa: CASSLGLARKETQYF
CDR3nt: TGCGCCAGCAGCTTGGGACTAGCGCGAAAAGAGACCCAGTACTTC

j_gene: TRBJ2-7
v_gene: TRBV12-3/TRBV12-4
d_gene: -
abundance: -
CDR3aa: CASRLSEQYF
CDR3nt: TGTGCCAGCAGGCTGAGCGAGCAGTACTTC

j_gene: TRBJ1-2
v_gene: TRBV27
d_gene: -
abundance: few
CDR3aa: CASGGGTNYGYTF
CDR3nt: TGTGCCAGCGGGGGCGGAACTAACTATGGCTACACCTTC

j_gene: TRBJ1-6
v_gene: TRBV6-1
d_gene: TRBD1
abundance: -
CDR3aa: CASRTGVVYNSPLHF
CDR3nt: TGTGCCAGCAGGACAGGGGTTGTTTATAATTCACCCCTCCACTTT

j_gene: TRBJ2-4
v_gene: TRBV4-2
d_gene: -
abundance: -
CDR3aa: CASSQGLDLPLAKNIQYF
CDR3nt: TGTGCCAGCAGCCAAGGACTGGATCTTCCTCTAGCCAAAAACATTCAGTACTTC

j_gene: TRBJ2-7
v_gene: TRBV9
d_gene: TRBD1
abundance: few
CDR3aa: CASSATGQTTYEQYF
CDR3nt: TGTGCCAGCAGCGCTACGGGACAGACTACCTACGAGCAGTACTTC

j_gene: TRBJ2-7
v_gene: TRBV7-9
d_gene: TRBD1
abundance: few
CDR3aa: CASSPLRTGVYEQYF
CDR3nt: TGTGCCAGCAGCCCTCTAAGGACAGGGGTTTACGAGCAGTACTTC

j_gene: TRBJ2-5
v_gene: TRBV11-1
d_gene: TRBD1
abundance: few
CDR3aa: CASSYRQGRPGDQETQYF
CDR3nt: TGTGCCAGCAGTTATCGACAGGGGAGACCGGGGGACCAAGAGACCCAGTACTTC

j_gene: TRBJ2-1
v_gene: TRBV24-1
d_gene: -
abundance: few
CDR3aa: CATSSNLAYNEQFF
CDR3nt: TGTGCCACCAGTTCCAACTTGGCCTACAATGAGCAGTTCTTC